The clone carrying this T cell receptor beta chain was seen once. Trimming stripped 3 bases from V and 3 bases from J, with 10 bases between. Germline V gene sequence: CDR1 SGDLS, CDR2 YYNGEE. This CDR3 has 13 amino acids. This entry belongs to a study of cytotoxic CD8 clonotypes in ibrutinib-treated CLL. Using immunoSEQ multiplex PCR, the repertoire was profiled, and TCRdb retains in-frame clones only, with some absent. The table shows 150,000 to 200,000 clones, with approximately 90% occurring only once. This specimen was PBMCs, taken at disease progression, from a patient treated with ibrutinib. The rearrangement uses TRBV9 and TRBJ2-7; maybe TRBD2 (6 bases). The origin of this receptor is a human donor with chronic lymphocytic leukemia. CDR3 DNA sequence: TGTGCCAGCAGCGAAAGTAGCGGCTACGAGCAGTACTTC. The encoded protein is CASSESSGYEQYF.